These 3 T cell receptor beta chains share one sample of origin, sequenced in a study of blood T cells in healthy people across ages. With a J-beta primer mix and a sample-barcoded 5' primer, a second PCR ran about 6 to 11 cycles. TCRdb called the 5' RACE reads again in MiXCR, with one record for every CDR3 protein. The sample yields approximately 810,000 distinct CDR3 sequences, about 30% seen once. The specimen was blood. The receptors shown here come from an elderly woman in good health.

There are many counts of this clonotype. An end of the junction differs from the germline gene, which may be a read error. This chain uses TRBV7-2 with TRBJ2-3; TRBD2 might be the D (6 bases). Germline CDR1 and CDR2: SGHTA and FQGNSA. CDR3 length: 15 amino acids. Here the CDR3 reads CAGSLEASVADTQYF. The CDR3 coding sequence is TGTGCCGGCAGCTTAGAGGCTAGCGTGGCAGATACGCAGTATTTT.

To note about this clonotype: The junction differs from germline at one of its ends, possibly a read error. The J gene is TRBJ2-1, the V gene TRBV29-1; 8 nucleotides agree with TRBD2. Per the germline V gene, CDR1 is SQVTM and CDR2 is ANQGSEA. This CDR3 spans 13 amino acids. In DNA, the CDR3 is TGCAGCGCCGCCCAGCGGGAGAGGAATGAGCAGGTCTTC. The encoded protein is CSAAQRERNEQVF.

A word on this clonotype: One base away lies a much larger clone, so this may be a sequencing read error. The chain couples TRBV20-1 to TRBJ2-1, with D possibly matching TRBD2 (6 bases). The J call could be wrong; TRBJ2-7 is a better fit for the DNA end. The CDR3 covers 15 residues. CDR1 is DFQATT, CDR2 SNEGSKA, per germline (reference sequence). CDR3 DNA sequence: TGCAGTGCTAGAGAGGGCGGGGTCCACTACAATGAGCAGTACTTC. The encoded protein is CSAREGGVHYNEQYF.